This TCR beta chain was sequenced for a study of monozygotic twins with inflammatory bowel disease. Overall study results and limits: IBD patients, compared with healthy twins, shared fewer clonotypes with others (especially with disease activity). Twins classed as concordant or discordant showed no difference in repertoire similarity, possibly from limited power.

Per-sample cDNA came from eight separate reactions. The UMIs contained a 6-nucleotide sample barcode. They were added by template switching during cDNA synthesis. One entry per CDR3 protein, without DNA, is what TCRdb gives after re-calling the 5' RACE reads. This repertoire includes a few hundred thousand distinct CDR3 sequences. Note on this clonotype: What it binds is not known.

CDR3 length equals 15 residues. Per the germline V gene, CDR1 is SGHRS and CDR2 is YFSETQ. This sequence was found in a human donor with ulcerative colitis or Crohn's disease, or a healthy co-twin of an affected twin (not recorded which). This rearrangement joins TRBV5-1 to TRBJ1-4; TCRdb picks TRBD1, but there is no DNA to check that call. Sequenced input: blood. The CDR3 region is CASSGQGQGGEKLFF.